This passage covers 5 T cell receptor beta chains from one sample sequenced in a study of cytomegalovirus exposure and HLA in healthy donors. Primers for the PCR totalled 60 Vbeta and 13 Jbeta. Generated by immunoSEQ multiplex PCR, the TCRdb table keeps only in-frame clones and is missing some. The profile shows under 250,000 clones, over 70% of them singletons. The material sequenced was PBMCs. The receptors were sampled from a boy aged 2 to 10 in good health and CMV-seronegative.

This clone was recorded only once. The rearrangement uses TRBV7-2 and TRBJ2-2, with 7 bases lining up with TRBD1. The CDR3 loop spans 13 amino acids. CDR1 is SGHTA and CDR2 is FQGNSA in the germline V gene. V was clipped by 4 bases and J by 5 bases; unmatched bases: 1. In DNA form, the CDR3 reads TGTGCCAGCAGCTCGACAGGGACCGGGGAGCTGTTTTTT. Protein sequence: CASSSTGTGELFF. The whole variable domain, remainder taken from reference TRBV7-2 and TRBJ2-2, is GAGVSQSPSNKVTEKGKDVELRCDPISGHTALYWYRQSLGQGLEFLIYFQGNSAPDKSGLPSDRFSAERTGGSVSTLTIQRTQQEDSAVYLCASSSTGTGELFFGEGSRLTVL.

The rearrangement links TRBV29-1 to TRBJ2-7; 8 nucleotides align to TRBD1. Trimming cost V 6 bases and J 0 bases; bases outside gene matches: 7. The CDR3 spans 14 residues. Germline V gene lookup returns CDR1 SQVTM and CDR2 ANQGSEA. The DNA for the CDR3 is TGCAGCGTGGGCCGGACAGGGAGCTCCTACGAGCAGTACTTC. Its protein product is CSVGRTGSSYEQYF.

The J gene is TRBJ2-3, the V gene TRBV5-4; 12 bases align to TRBD1. J gave up 6 bases and V 3 bases, and 2 bases lay outside the gene matches. This CDR3 comprises 14 residues. Per germline, CDR1 SGHNT and CDR2 YYREEE (reference sequence). The CDR3 DNA reads TGTGCCAGCAGCTCCGGGACAGGGGGCGATACGCAGTATTTT. This translates into CASSSGTGGDTQYF.

The table lists this clone with a few counts. The chain is built from TRBV2 and TRBJ1-1; 8 positions agree with TRBD1. CDR3 length equals 12 residues. Germline V gene lookup returns CDR1 SNHLY and CDR2 FYNNEI. The V gene end was trimmed by 10 bases and the J gene end by 4 bases; junction bases not matched to a gene: 5. The CDR3: CAIRGLGTEAFF. The CDR3 bases are TGTGCCATCAGGGGGCTGGGCACTGAAGCTTTCTTT.

The chain combines TRBV15 with TRBJ1-2, with 9 bases fitting TRBD1. The CDR3 has 14 residues. Trimming took 5 bases from V and 9 from J; bases not matched to a gene: 10. The germline V gene has CDR1 LNHNV and CDR2 YYDKDF (reference sequence). The CDR3 spells CATSLGQGASRYTF. The CDR3 nucleotides are TGTGCCACCAGCCTGGGACAGGGAGCGAGTCGCTACACCTTC.